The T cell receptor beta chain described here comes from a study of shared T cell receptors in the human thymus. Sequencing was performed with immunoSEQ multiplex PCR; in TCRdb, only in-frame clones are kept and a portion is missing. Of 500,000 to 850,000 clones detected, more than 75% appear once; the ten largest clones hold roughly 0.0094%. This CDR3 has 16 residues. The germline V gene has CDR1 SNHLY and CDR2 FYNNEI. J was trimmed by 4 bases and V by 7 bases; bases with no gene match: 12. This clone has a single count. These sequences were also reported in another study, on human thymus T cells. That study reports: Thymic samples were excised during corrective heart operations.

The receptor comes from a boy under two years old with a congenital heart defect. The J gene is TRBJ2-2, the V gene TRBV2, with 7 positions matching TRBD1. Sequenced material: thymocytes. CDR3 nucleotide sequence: TGTGCCAGCAAGTGTAGGGGGCCCCCGGGCACCGGGGAGCTGTTTTTT. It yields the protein CASKCRGPPGTGELFF.